This T cell receptor (beta chain) was sequenced for a study of blood T cell repertoires in COVID-19. Turning to the study itself: Sources were T cells, B-cell-depleted T cells, or PBMCs; the material itself was cDNA or gDNA.

V was pared by 2 bases and J by 6 bases, with 17 bases between. Germline CDR1 and CDR2: MNHEY and SMNVEV (reference sequence). The CDR3 has 15 amino acids. Residents of about 25 US areas, aged about 18 to 95 years, made up the participants. Clinical histories supplied by participants themselves formed the basis of cohort assignment. In the authors' workflow: For nucleated cells, counts were estimated from reference gene primer amplification. TCRdb's copy holds only in-frame clones and misses some; the assay was immunoSEQ multiplex PCR. The DNA gave D and trimming, while V, J and clone size come from that table. The sample consists of some 250,000 clones, approximately 83% of them appearing once.

The sample comprised PBMCs or T cells enriched from blood (not recorded which). The receptor comes from a woman in her forties with acute COVID-19. The chain joins TRBV27 to TRBJ2-7; D may be TRBD1 (7 bases). The CDR3 DNA follows: TGTGCCAGCAGTTTAGGCTCCAGGGGGGTAGTCGAGCAGTACTTC. It is translated as CASSLGSRGVVEQYF.